These T cell receptor beta chains were read from a single sample in a study of blood T cell repertoires in COVID-19. Repertoires were generated with immunoSEQ multiplex PCR, while TCRdb's copy carries only in-frame clones and drops some. The table records roughly 120,000 clones, around 85% of them present only once. Sequenced sample: peripheral blood. The origin of the receptors is a woman aged 60-75 years with COVID-19, enrolled during active disease. Both conserved end residues are part of each CDR3. Fields, in order: V gene, clone size, J gene, D gene, CDR3 protein, CDR3 DNA. The D gene is left open where the match is weak. The size of a clone is reported for some rows only, either as once, few or many, or as a class for expanded clones.

TRBV2	many	TRBJ1-2	NA	CASSEGGTNGYTF	TGTGCCAGCAGTGAAGGGGGGACAAATGGCTACACCTTC
TRBV27	NA	TRBJ1-5	TRBD1	CASRKQGAATLYSNQPQHF	TGTGCCAGCAGAAAACAGGGGGCGGCAACCCTTTATAGCAATCAGCCCCAGCATTTT
TRBV5-6	NA	TRBJ2-2	TRBD1	CASSLVVSGTGYTGELFF	TGTGCCAGCAGCTTAGTTGTATCCGGGACAGGCTACACCGGGGAGCTGTTTTTT
TRBV5-4	NA	TRBJ1-4	TRBD1	CASRRDRAGEKLFF	TGTGCCAGCAGACGGGACAGGGCCGGCGAAAAACTGTTTTTT
TRBV5-6	once	TRBJ1-6	NA	CASSFRLAAAYNSPLHF	TGTGCCAGCAGCTTCCGCCTTGCGGCAGCCTATAATTCACCCCTCCACTTT
TRBV18	NA	TRBJ1-5	TRBD1	CASSPSTGDSNQPQHF	TGTGCCAGCTCACCCTCGACAGGGGATAGCAATCAGCCCCAGCATTTT
TRBV9	NA	TRBJ1-3	NA	CASSVVGENSGNTIYF	TGTGCCAGCAGCGTAGTAGGGGAAAACTCTGGAAACACCATATATTTT
TRBV13	once	TRBJ2-3	TRBD2	CASSPTAGGNTDTQYF	TGTGCCAGCAGTCCAACGGCGGGGGGGAACACAGATACGCAGTATTTT
TRBV2	NA	TRBJ1-4	NA	CASMEARGNEKLFF	TGTGCCAGCATGGAGGCGCGAGGTAATGAAAAACTGTTTTTT
TRBV5-4	NA	TRBJ1-2	NA	CASSADMRTNYGYTF	TGTGCCAGCAGCGCGGACATGAGGACTAACTATGGCTACACCTTC
TRBV3-1/TRBV3-2	once	TRBJ1-4	NA	CASSGGRRATNEKLFF	TGTGCCAGCAGCGGGGGCCGACGTGCAACTAATGAAAAACTGTTTTTT
TRBV6-4	once	TRBJ1-2	NA	CASSDSWGDYGYTF	TGTGCCAGCAGTGACTCATGGGGGGACTATGGCTACACCTTC
TRBV7-9	NA	TRBJ1-1	NA	CASSLDRLRDTNTEAFF	TGTGCCAGCAGCTTAGACCGACTCCGGGACACAAACACTGAAGCTTTCTTT
TRBV19	NA	TRBJ2-7	TRBD1	CASSIDRGPIYEQYF	TGTGCCAGTAGTATAGACAGGGGGCCAATCTACGAGCAGTACTTC
TRBV14	NA	TRBJ2-3	NA	CASSPWDVRAHTDTQYF	TGTGCCAGCAGCCCATGGGATGTGAGGGCCCACACAGATACGCAGTATTTT
TRBV9	NA	TRBJ2-4	NA	CASSVAAHRLVVELAKNIQYF	TGTGCCAGCAGCGTAGCTGCCCATCGTTTAGTAGTAGAACTAGCCAAAAACATTCAGTACTTC
TRBV9	large	TRBJ1-2	TRBD1	CASSVAPGQLGGDGYTF	TGTGCCAGCAGCGTAGCCCCGGGACAGCTCGGGGGAGATGGCTACACCTTC
TRBV13	NA	TRBJ1-4	NA	CASSILTNEKLFF	TGTGCCAGCAGCATATTAACTAATGAAAAACTGTTTTTT
TRBV6-5	once	TRBJ2-2	TRBD2	CATSLGLVTGELFF	TGTGCCACCAGCCTTGGACTAGTCACTGGGGAGCTGTTTTTT
TRBV6-5	NA	TRBJ2-5	NA	CANRTLETQYF	TGTGCCAACCGGACTTTGGAGACCCAGTACTTC
TRBV11-2	NA	TRBJ1-2	NA	CASSLGQASNYGYTF	TGTGCCAGCAGCTTAGGACAGGCGTCTAACTATGGCTACACCTTC
TRBV18	NA	TRBJ1-6	NA	CASSPPANYNSPLHF	TGTGCCAGCTCACCACCAGCGAACTATAATTCACCCCTCCACTTT
TRBV7-9	NA	TRBJ2-5	NA	CASSLQGIETQYF	TGTGCCAGCAGCCTACAGGGTATAGAGACCCAGTACTTC
TRBV13	NA	TRBJ2-7	TRBD2	CASSLVLAGELPYEQYF	TGTGCCAGCAGCTTAGTCCTAGCGGGGGAACTACCCTACGAGCAGTACTTC
TRBV4-1	NA	TRBJ2-7	NA	CASKLRTGDSLIEYF	TGCGCCAGCAAGCTTAGGACCGGGGACTCCCTAATAGAGTACTTC
TRBV29-1	NA	TRBJ2-7	TRBD2	CSVVSRQGGDYEQYF	TGCAGCGTAGTAAGTCGGCAGGGAGGGGATTACGAGCAGTACTTC
TRBV4-1	NA	TRBJ1-3	TRBD1	CASSPTGSGNTIYF	TGCGCCAGCAGCCCGACAGGGTCTGGAAACACCATATATTTT
TRBV3-1/TRBV3-2	NA	TRBJ1-2	TRBD1	CASSLGVGQGNGYTF	TGTGCCAGCAGCCTCGGGGTGGGACAGGGCAATGGCTACACCTTC
TRBV5-6	few	TRBJ2-5	TRBD2	CASSFRGLASGSVYF	TGTGCCAGCAGCTTTCGTGGACTAGCGTCTGGTTCGGTGTACTTC